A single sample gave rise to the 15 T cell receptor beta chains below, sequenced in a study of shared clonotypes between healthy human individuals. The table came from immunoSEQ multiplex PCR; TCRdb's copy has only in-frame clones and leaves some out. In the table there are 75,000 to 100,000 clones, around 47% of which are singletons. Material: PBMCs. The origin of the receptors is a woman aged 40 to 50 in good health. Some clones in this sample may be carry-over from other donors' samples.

The CDR3 spells CASVQGGLHEQYF. CDR3 nucleotides: TGCGCCAGCGTCCAGGGGGGACTACACGAGCAGTACTTC. This chain uses TRBV10-1 with TRBJ2-7; TRBD1 or TRBD2 may be the D gene (7 bases each). V lost 8 bases and J 5 bases, leaving 16 bases between the germline ends. Per germline, CDR1 WNHNN and CDR2 SYGVQD (reference sequence). CDR3 size: 13 residues.

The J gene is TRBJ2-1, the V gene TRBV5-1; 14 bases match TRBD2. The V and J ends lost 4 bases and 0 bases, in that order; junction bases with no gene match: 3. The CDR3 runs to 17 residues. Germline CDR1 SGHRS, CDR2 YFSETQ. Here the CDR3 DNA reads TGCGCCAGCAGCGCGGGACTAGCGGGAGTCTCCTACAATGAGCAGTTCTTC. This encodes CASSAGLAGVSYNEQFF.

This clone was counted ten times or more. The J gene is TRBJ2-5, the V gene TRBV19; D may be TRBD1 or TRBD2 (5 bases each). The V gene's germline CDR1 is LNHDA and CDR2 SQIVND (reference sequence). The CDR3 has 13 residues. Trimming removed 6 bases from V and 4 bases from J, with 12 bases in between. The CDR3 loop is CASSKGPRETQYF. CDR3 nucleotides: TGTGCCAGTAGCAAGGGACCGCGAGAGACCCAGTACTTC.

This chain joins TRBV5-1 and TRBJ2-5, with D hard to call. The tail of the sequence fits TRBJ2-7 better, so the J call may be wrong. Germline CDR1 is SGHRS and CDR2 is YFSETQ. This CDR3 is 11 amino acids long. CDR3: CASSESYEQYF. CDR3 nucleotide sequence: TGCGCCAGCAGCGAATCCTACGAGCAGTACTTC.

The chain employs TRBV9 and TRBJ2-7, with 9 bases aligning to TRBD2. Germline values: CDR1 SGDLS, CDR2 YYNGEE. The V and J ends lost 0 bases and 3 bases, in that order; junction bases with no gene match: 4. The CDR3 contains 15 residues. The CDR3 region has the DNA TGTGCCAGCAGCGTAGGGACTAGCGTAGACTACGAGCAGTACTTC. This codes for CASSVGTSVDYEQYF. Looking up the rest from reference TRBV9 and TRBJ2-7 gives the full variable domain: DSGVTQTPKHLITATGQRVTLRCSPRSGDLSVYWYQQSLDQGLQFLIQYYNGEERAKGNILERFSAQQFPDLHSELNLSSLELGDSALYFCASSVGTSVDYEQYFGPGTRLTVT.

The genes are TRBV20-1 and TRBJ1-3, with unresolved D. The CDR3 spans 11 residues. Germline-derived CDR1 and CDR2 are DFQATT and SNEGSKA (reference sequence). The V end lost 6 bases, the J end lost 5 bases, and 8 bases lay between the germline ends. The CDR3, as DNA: TGCAGTGCCGTCGGGCGAAACACCATATATTTT. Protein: CSAVGRNTIYF.

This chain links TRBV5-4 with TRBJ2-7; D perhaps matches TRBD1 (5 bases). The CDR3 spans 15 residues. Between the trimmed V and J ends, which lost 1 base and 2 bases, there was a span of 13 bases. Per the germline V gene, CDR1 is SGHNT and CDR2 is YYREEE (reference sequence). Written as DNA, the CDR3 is TGTGCCAGCAGCTTGATAGGGGCGCACACCTACGAGCAGTACTTC. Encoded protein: CASSLIGAHTYEQYF. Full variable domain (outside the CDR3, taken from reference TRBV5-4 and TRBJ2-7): ETGVTQSPTHLIKTRGQQVTLRCSSQSGHNTVSWYQQALGQGPQFIFQYYREEENGRGNFPPRFSGLQFPNYSSELNVNALELDDSALYLCASSLIGAHTYEQYFGPGTRLTVT.

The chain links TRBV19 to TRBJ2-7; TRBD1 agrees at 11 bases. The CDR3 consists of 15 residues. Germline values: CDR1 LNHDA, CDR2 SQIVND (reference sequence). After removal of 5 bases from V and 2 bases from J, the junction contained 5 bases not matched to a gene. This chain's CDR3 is CASSESGQGAYEQYF. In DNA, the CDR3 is TGTGCCAGTAGTGAGTCGGGACAGGGGGCCTACGAGCAGTACTTC.

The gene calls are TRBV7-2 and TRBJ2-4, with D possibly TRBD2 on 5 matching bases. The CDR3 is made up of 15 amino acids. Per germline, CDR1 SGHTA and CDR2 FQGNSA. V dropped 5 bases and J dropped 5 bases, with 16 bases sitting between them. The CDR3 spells CASSPPRLAQNIQYF. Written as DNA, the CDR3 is TGTGCCAGCAGCCCCCCGAGGCTAGCACAAAACATTCAGTACTTC.

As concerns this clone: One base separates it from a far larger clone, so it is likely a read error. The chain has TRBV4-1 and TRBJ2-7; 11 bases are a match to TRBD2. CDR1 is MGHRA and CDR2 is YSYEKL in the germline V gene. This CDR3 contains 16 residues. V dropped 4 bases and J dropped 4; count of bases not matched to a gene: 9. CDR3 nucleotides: TGCGCCAGCAGCCTTAGACTAGCGGGGTTCAATTACGAGCAGTACTTC. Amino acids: CASSLRLAGFNYEQYF.

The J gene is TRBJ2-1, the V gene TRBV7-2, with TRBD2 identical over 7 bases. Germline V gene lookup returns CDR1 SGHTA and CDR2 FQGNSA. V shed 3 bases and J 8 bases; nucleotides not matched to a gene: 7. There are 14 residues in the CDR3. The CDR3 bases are TGTGCCAGCAGCTTTGTGGGAGGGGTCGATGAGCAGTTCTTC. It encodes CASSFVGGVDEQFF.

CDR3: CASSRTGRDTQYF. In DNA, the CDR3 is TGTGCCAGCAGCCGAACCGGGCGGGATACGCAGTATTTT. The chain carries TRBV28 and TRBJ2-3; no firm D call. The CDR3 has 13 residues. Germline lookup yields CDR1 MDHEN and CDR2 SYDVKM. The V end was cut by 6 bases, the J end by 6 bases, with 13 bases between.

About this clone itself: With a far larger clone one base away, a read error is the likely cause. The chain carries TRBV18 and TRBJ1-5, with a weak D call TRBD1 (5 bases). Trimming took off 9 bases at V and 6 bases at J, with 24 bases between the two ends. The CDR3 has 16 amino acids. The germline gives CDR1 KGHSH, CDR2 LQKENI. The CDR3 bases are TGTGCCAGTACTGGGGACGGATCAGCCGGGTTTCAGCCCCAGCATTTT. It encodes CASTGDGSAGFQPQHF. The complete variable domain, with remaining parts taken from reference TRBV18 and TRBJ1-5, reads NAGVMQNPRHLVRRRGQEARLRCSPMKGHSHVYWYRQLPEEGLKFMVYLQKENIIDESGMPKERFSAEFPKEGPSILRIQQVVRGDSAAYFCASTGDGSAGFQPQHFGDGTRLSIL.

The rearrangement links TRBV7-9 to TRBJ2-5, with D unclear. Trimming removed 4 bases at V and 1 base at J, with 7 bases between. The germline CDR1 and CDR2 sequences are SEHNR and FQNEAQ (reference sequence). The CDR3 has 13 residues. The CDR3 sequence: CASSSLGQETQYF. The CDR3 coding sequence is TGTGCCAGCAGCTCTCTGGGCCAAGAGACCCAGTACTTC. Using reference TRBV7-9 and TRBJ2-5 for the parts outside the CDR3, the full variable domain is DTGVSQNPRHKITKRGQNVTFRCDPISEHNRLYWYRQTLGQGPEFLTYFQNEAQLEKSRLLSDRFSAERPKGSFSTLEIQRTEQGDSAMYLCASSSLGQETQYFGPGTRLLVL.

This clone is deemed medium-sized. In nucleotides, the CDR3 is TGTGCCAGCAGGTTCGGATCGGGTGGCTACACCTTC. Its translation is CASRFGSGGYTF. The rearrangement uses TRBV27 and TRBJ1-2; the D is unclear. The germline V gene has CDR1 MNHEY and CDR2 SMNVEV (reference sequence). The CDR3 length is 12 residues. V was clipped by 6 bases and J by 7 bases, with 12 bases between them.